This T cell receptor (beta chain) was identified in a study of patients and donors after allogeneic stem cell transplantation. Looked up from germline, CDR1 is SGHNT and CDR2 is YENEEA. The CDR3 totals 11 residues. The V end lost 7 bases, the J end lost 7 bases, and 8 bases lay between the germline ends. A few counts support this clonotype. A single record per CDR3 protein comes from TCRdb applying MiXCR to the RT-PCR reads. The data show about 960,000 distinct CDR3 sequences, with over 15% seen just once and around 6% held by the top ten. The chain carries TRBV11-3 and TRBJ2-1; D is tentatively TRBD1 or TRBD2 (5 bases each). The sequence derives from a human donor who was either an allogeneic HSCT recipient or a stem cell or donor lymphocyte infusion donor (not recorded which). It is not recorded whose cells these are; they may come from a transplant donor. Sequenced: blood, either unsorted or a sorted T cell fraction (not recorded which). Written as DNA, the CDR3 is TGTGCCAGCACCTGGGGGAATGAGCAGTTCTTC. Translating it yields CASTWGNEQFF. Variable domain in full (rest from reference TRBV11-3 and TRBJ2-1): EAGVVQSPRYKIIEKKQPVAFWCNPISGHNTLYWYLQNLGQGPELLIRYENEEAVDDSQLPKDRFSAERLKGVDSTLKIQPAELGDSAVYLCASTWGNEQFFGPGTRLTVL.